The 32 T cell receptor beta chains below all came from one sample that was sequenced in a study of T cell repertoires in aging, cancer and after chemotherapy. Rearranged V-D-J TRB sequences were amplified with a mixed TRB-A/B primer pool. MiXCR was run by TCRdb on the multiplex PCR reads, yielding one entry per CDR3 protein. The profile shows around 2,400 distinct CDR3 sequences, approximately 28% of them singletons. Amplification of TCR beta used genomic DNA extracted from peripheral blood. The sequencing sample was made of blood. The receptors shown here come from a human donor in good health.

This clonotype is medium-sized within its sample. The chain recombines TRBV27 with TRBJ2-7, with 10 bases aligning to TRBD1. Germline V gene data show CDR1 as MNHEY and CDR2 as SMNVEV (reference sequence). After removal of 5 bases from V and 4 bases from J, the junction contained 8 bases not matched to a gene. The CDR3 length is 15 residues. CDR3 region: CASSRQPGQGYEQYF. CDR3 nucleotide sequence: TGTGCCAGCAGTCGCCAACCGGGACAGGGGTACGAGCAGTACTTC.

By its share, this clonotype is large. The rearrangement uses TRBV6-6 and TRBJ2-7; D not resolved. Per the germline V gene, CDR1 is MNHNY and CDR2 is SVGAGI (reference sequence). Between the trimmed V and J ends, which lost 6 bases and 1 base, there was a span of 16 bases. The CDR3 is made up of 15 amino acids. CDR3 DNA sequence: TGTGCCAGCAGGGAAGTATTGCAGTGGTCCTACGAGCAGTACTTC. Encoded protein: CASREVLQWSYEQYF.

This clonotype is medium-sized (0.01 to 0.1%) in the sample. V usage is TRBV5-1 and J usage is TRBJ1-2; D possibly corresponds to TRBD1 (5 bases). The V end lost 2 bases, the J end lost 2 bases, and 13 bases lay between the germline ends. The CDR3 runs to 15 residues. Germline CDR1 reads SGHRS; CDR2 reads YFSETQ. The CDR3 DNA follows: TGCGCCAGCAGCTTTGGCGGGGGAGTCAACTATGGCTACACCTTC. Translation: CASSFGGGVNYGYTF. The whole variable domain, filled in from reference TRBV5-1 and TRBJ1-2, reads KAGVTQTPRYLIKTRGQQVTLSCSPISGHRSVSWYQQTPGQGLQFLFEYFSETQRNKGNFPGRFSGRQFSNSRSEMNVSTLELGDSALYLCASSFGGGVNYGYTFGSGTRLTVV.

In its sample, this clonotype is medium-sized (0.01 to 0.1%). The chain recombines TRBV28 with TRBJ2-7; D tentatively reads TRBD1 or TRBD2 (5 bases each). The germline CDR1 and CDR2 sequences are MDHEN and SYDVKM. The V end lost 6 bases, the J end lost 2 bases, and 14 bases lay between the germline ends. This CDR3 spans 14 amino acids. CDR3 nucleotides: TGTGCCAGCAGACGCCTGACGGGGCCCTACGAGCAGTACTTC. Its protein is CASRRLTGPYEQYF. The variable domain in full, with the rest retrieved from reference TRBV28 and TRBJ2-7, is DVKVTQSSRYLVKRTGEKVFLECVQDMDHENMFWYRQDPGLGLRLIYFSYDVKMKEKGDIPEGYSVSREKKERFSLILESASTNQTSMYLCASRRLTGPYEQYFGPGTRLTVT.

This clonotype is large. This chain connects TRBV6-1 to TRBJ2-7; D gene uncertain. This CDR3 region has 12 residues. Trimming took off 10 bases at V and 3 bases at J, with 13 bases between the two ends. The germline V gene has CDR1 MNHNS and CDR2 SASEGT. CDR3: CATFRQNYEQYF. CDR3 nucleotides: TGTGCCACTTTCAGGCAAAACTACGAGCAGTACTTC.

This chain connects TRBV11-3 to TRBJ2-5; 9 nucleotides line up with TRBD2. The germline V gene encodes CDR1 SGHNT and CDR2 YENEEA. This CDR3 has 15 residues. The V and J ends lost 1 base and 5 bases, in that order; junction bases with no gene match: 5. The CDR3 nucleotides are TGTGCCAGCAGCTTAGTGGCGGGGGGGCTGGAGACCCAGTACTTC. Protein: CASSLVAGGLETQYF.

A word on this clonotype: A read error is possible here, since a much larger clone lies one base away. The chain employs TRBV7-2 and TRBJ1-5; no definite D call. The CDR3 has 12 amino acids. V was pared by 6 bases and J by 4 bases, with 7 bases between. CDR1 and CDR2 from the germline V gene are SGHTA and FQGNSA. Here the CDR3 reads CASRTRNQPQHF. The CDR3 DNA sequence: TGTGCCAGCAGAACCCGGAATCAGCCCCAGCATTTT.

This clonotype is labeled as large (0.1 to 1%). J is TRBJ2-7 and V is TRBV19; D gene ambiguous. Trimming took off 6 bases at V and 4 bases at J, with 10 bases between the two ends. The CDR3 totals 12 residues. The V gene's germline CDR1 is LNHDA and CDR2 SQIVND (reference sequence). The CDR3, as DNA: TGTGCCAGTAGCGATGGAAGGTACGAGCAGTACTTC. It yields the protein CASSDGRYEQYF.

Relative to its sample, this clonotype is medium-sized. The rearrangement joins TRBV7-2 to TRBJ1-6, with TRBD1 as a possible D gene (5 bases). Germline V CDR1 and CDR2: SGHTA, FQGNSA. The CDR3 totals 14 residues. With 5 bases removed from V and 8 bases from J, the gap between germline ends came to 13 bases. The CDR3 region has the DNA TGTGCCAGCAGCCTTCAGGGAGGGCATTCACCCCTCCACTTT. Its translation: CASSLQGGHSPLHF.

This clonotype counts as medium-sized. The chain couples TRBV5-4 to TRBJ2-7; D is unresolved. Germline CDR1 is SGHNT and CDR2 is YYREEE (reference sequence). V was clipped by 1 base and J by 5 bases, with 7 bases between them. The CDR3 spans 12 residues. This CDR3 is CASSLILDEQYF. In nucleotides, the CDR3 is TGTGCCAGCAGCTTGATCTTGGACGAGCAGTACTTC.

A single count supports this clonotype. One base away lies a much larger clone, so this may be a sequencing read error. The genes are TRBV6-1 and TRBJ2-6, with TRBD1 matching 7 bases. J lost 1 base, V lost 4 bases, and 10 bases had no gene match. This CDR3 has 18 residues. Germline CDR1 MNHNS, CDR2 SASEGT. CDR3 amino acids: CASSGRGQDRSGANVLTF. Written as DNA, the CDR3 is TGTGCCAGCAGTGGGAGAGGACAGGATAGATCTGGGGCCAACGTCCTGACTTTC.

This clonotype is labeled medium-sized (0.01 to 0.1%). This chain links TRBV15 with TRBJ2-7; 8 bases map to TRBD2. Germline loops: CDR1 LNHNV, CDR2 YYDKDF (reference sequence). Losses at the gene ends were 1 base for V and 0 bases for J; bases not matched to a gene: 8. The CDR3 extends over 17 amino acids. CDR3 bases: TGTGCCACCAGCAGAGGTTCAGCGGGGGCTACCTCCTACGAGCAGTACTTC. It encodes CATSRGSAGATSYEQYF.

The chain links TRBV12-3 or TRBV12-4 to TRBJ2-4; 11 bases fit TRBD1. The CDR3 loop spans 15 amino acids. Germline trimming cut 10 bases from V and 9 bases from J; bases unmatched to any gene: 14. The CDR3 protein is CATLEGSGQGVIQYF. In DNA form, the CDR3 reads TGTGCCACCTTAGAAGGGTCGGGACAGGGGGTCATTCAGTACTTC.

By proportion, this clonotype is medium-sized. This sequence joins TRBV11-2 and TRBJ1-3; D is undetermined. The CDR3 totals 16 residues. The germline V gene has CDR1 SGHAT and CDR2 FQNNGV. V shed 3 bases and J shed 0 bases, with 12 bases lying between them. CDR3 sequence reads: CASSFQFGSSGNTIYF. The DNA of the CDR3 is TGTGCCAGCAGCTTCCAGTTCGGGAGCTCTGGAAACACCATATATTTT.

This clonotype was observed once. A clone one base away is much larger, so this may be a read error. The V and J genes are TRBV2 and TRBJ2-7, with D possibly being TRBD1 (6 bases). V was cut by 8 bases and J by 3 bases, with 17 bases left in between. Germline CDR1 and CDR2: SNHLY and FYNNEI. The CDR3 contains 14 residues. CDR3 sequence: CASCQDSKLYEQYF. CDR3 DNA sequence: TGTGCCAGCTGTCAGGACAGCAAACTCTACGAGCAGTACTTC.

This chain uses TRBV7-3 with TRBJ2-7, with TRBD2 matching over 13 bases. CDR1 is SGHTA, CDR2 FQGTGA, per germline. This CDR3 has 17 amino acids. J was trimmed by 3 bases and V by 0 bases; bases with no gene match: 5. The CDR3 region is CASSLTGLAGAYYEQYF. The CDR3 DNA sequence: TGTGCCAGCAGCTTAACCGGACTAGCGGGGGCATACTACGAGCAGTACTTC.

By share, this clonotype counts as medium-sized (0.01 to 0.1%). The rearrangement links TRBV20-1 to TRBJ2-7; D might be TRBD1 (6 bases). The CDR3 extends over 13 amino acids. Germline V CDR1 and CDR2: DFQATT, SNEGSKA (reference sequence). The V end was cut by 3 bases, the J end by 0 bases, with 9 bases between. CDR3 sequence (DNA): TGCAGTGCTAGGGGACAAGTCTCCTACGAGCAGTACTTC. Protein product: CSARGQVSYEQYF.

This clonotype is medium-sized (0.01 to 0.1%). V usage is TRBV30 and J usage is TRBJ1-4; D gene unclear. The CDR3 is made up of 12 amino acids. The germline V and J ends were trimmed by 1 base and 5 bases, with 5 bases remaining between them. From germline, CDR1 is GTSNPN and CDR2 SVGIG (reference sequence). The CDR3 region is CAWSDRNEKLFF. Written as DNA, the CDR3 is TGTGCCTGGAGTGATAGAAATGAAAAACTGTTTTTT.

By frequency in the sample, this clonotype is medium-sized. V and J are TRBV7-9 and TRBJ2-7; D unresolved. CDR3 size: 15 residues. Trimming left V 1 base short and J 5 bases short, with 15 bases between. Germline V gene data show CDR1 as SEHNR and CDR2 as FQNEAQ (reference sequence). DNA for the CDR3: TGTGCCAGCAGCTTAGGAAGGACCCAAAAGGACGAGCAGTACTTC. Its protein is CASSLGRTQKDEQYF.

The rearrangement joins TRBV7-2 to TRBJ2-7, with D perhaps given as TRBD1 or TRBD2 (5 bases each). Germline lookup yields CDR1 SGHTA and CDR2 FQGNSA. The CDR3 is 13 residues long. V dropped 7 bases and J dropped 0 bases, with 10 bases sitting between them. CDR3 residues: CASTPGSSYEQYF. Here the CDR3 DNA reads TGTGCCAGCACCCCAGGGAGCTCCTACGAGCAGTACTTC.

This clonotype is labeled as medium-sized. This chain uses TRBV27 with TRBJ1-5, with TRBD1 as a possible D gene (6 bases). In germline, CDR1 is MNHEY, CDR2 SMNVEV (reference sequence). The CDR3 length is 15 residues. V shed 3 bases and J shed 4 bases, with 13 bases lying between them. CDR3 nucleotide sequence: TGTGCCAGCAGTTTCGTCGGACAGACTAATCAGCCCCAGCATTTT. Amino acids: CASSFVGQTNQPQHF.

The CDR3 nucleotides read TGTGCCAGCTCGCAACCGAACCCAGGGGGCACTGAAGCTTTCTTT. As protein: CASSQPNPGGTEAFF. The rearrangement joins TRBV18 to TRBJ1-1; 7 bases agree with TRBD1. Per the germline V gene, CDR1 is KGHSH and CDR2 is LQKENI. V shed 6 bases and J 4 bases; nucleotides not matched to a gene: 11. The CDR3 runs 15 residues. The full variable domain, in which reference TRBV18 and TRBJ1-1 provide the parts outside the CDR3, is NAGVMQNPRHLVRRRGQEARLRCSPMKGHSHVYWYRQLPEEGLKFMVYLQKENIIDESGMPKERFSAEFPKEGPSILRIQQVVRGDSAAYFCASSQPNPGGTEAFFGQGTRLTVV.

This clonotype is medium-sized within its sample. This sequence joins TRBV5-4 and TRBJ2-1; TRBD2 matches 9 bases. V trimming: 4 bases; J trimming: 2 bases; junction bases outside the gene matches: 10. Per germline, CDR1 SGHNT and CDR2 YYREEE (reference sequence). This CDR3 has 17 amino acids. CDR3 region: CASSLGGGGAPYNEQFF. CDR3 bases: TGTGCCAGCAGCCTAGGCGGGGGGGGGGCCCCCTACAATGAGCAGTTCTTC.

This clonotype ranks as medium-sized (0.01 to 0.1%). Here the CDR3 DNA reads TGTGCCAGCAGCACCCGGAATCAGCCCCAGCATTTT. As protein: CASSTRNQPQHF. This chain links TRBV7-2 with TRBJ1-5; no firm D call. Germline V CDR1 and CDR2: SGHTA, FQGNSA. The CDR3 covers 12 residues. With 5 bases removed from V and 4 bases from J, the gap between germline ends came to 6 bases.

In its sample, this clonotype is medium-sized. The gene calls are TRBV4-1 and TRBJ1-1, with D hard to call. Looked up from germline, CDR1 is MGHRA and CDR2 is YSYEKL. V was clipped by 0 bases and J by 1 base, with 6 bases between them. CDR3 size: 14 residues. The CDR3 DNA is TGCGCCAGCAGCCAAGAGGGCGGGAACACTGAAGCTTTCTTT. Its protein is CASSQEGGNTEAFF.

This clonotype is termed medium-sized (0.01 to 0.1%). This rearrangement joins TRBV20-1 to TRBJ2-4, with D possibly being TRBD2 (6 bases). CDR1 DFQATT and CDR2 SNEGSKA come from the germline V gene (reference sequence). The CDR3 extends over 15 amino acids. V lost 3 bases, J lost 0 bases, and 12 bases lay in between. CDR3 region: CSASLAGLAKNIQYF. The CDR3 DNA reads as TGCAGTGCTAGTCTGGCGGGGCTAGCCAAAAACATTCAGTACTTC.

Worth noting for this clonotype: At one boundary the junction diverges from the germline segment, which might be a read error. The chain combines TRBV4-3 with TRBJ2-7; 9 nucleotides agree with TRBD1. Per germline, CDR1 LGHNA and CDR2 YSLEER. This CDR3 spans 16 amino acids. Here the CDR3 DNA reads TGCGCCAGCAGCCATCCCGGGACAGGGACACCCTATGAGCAGTACTTC. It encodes CASSHPGTGTPYEQYF.

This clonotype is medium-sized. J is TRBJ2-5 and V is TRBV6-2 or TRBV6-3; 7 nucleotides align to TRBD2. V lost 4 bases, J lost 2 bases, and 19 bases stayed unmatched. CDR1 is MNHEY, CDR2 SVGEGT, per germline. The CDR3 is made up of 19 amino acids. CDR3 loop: CASSSPARLVAGEQETQYF. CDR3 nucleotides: TGTGCCAGCAGTTCCCCGGCACGACTAGTCGCGGGGGAGCAAGAGACCCAGTACTTC.

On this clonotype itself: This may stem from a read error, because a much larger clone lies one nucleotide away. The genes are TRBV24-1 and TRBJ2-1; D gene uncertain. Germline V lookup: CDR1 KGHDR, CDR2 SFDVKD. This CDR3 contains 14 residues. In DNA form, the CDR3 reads TGTGTCACCAGTGATTTTTCTCAGGTGGATGAGCAGTTCTTC. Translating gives CVTSDFSQVDEQFF.

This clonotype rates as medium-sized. In nucleotides, the CDR3 is TGTGCCAGCAGCGCGGGACTAGCGCCATACACAGATACGCAGTATTTT. This encodes CASSAGLAPYTDTQYF. The chain couples TRBV7-2 to TRBJ2-3, with 10 bases lining up with TRBD2. Trimming removed 5 bases from V and 2 bases from J; junction bases left unmatched: 7. This CDR3 spans 16 amino acids. Germline V lookup: CDR1 SGHTA, CDR2 FQGNSA.

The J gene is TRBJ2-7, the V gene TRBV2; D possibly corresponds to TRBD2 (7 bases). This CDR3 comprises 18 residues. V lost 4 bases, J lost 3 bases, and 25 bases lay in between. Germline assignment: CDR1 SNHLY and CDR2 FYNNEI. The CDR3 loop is CASSASLVGGPGGYEQYF. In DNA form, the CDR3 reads TGTGCCAGCAGTGCCTCTCTGGTCGGGGGCCCGGGGGGCTACGAGCAGTACTTC.

CDR3 region: CASSQVATGTDTQYF. CDR3 coding DNA: TGCGCCAGCAGCCAAGTTGCGACGGGCACAGATACGCAGTATTTT. V is TRBV4-3 and J is TRBJ2-3; D call uncertain. The germline CDR1 and CDR2 sequences are LGHNA and YSLEER. This CDR3 region has 15 residues. Deletions cut 1 base from V and 1 base from J, with 9 bases between.